This entry features one T cell receptor beta chain sequence. Its antigen remains undetermined. Per-base qualities were not stored, and no clone one base away is much larger. TCRbeta CDR3 regions were amplified from genomic DNA using the immunoSEQ Assay, a bias-controlled multiplex PCR. In the paper's pipeline: Within the assay, amplification of reference gene primers was used to estimate how many nucleated cells each sample contained. To quantify the absolute abundance of each unique TCRbeta CDR3 rearrangement, sequence reads were collapsed and filtered. For each sample, productive Simpson clonality was calculated as the square root of Simpson's diversity index over productive rearrangements. TCRdb took over this immuneACCESS table, retaining in-frame rearrangements with V and J assigned. Such tables are incomplete; in checked studies, under half of the missing clones stem from an unresolved V gene, and the remainder is unexplained. D and trimming were read from the DNA, whereas the V and J calls and clone size are those reported in that table. This sample gives 150,000 or so clones in total; over 75% of them show up just once. Jointly, the top ten make up over 10% of the sample.

CDR3 length: 16 amino acids, cysteine to phenylalanine. Only the CDR3 part of the read is kept: 48 bases, read in frame from the first base. The germline V and J ends show losses of 3 bases and 6 bases respectively, and no gene match explains 3 bases of the junction. The germline V gene sets CDR1 to KGHDR and CDR2 to SFDVKD. These data come from a study of blood T cell repertoires in COVID-19 (dated by TCRdb to about 2020). Regarding the complete study: The collaborator samples originated in the United States, Italy and Spain and spanned the acute and convalescent phases of COVID-19. The material from the prospective study consisted of cDNA or gDNA derived from T cells, B-cell-depleted T cells, or PBMCs. Subjects who had been exposed to COVID-19, were actively infected with it, or had recovered from it provided the deeply sampled blood TCRbeta repertoires that made up the dataset. The repertoires were released in a freely available public database intended as a resource for research on the immune response to SARS-CoV-2. Samples came from the ongoing ImmuneRACE study (first 160 participants) plus 1,254 subjects from 6 global collaborators. Sample metadata almost always included a de-identified subject ID, COVID-19 status, age in years and sex. Where HLA class I and class II types were available, the types were taken from metadata supplied by the sample provider, not from assay-based typing. The paper as a whole reports these results and caveats: The amount of clinical and demographic metadata varied by source and participant and was provided uncurated.

One collaborating source in Seattle enrolled patients during active infection and followed them longitudinally through the course of disease. The collaborating institutions used their own protocols to collect whole blood in K2EDTA tubes. For TCRbeta analysis, collaborators shipped samples in one of three forms: frozen whole blood, isolated PBMCs, or DNA extracted from either of those sample types. This receptor was taken from a man between 18 and 29 years old with COVID-19, enrolled during active disease. In this chain, TRBV24-1 is recombined with TRBJ2-1; 14 bases in between match TRBD2. The sample was peripheral blood. The DNA sequence is TGTGCCACCAGTGATGTGACTAGCGGGAGGGGCAATGAGCAGTTCTTC. Its protein reads: CATSDVTSGRGNEQFF.